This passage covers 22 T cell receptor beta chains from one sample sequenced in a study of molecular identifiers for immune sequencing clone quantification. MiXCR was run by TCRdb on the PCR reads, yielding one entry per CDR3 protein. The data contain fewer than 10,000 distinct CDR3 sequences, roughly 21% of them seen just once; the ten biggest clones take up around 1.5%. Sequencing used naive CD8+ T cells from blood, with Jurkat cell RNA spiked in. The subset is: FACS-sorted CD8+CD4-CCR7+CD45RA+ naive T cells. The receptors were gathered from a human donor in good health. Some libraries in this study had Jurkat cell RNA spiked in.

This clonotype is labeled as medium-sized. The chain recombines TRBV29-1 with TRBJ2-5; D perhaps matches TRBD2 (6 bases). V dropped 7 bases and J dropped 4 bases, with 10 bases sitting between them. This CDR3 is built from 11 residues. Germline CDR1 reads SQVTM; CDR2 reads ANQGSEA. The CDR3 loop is CSARAGETQYF. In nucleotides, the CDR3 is TGCAGCGCCAGAGCGGGAGAGACCCAGTACTTC.

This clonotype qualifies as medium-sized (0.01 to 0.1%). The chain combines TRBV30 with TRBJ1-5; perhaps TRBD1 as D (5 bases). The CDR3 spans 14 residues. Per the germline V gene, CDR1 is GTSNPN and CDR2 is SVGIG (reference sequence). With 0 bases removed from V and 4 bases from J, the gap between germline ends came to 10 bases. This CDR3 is CAWSVIRANQPQHF. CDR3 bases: TGTGCCTGGAGTGTCATCAGGGCTAATCAGCCCCAGCATTTT.

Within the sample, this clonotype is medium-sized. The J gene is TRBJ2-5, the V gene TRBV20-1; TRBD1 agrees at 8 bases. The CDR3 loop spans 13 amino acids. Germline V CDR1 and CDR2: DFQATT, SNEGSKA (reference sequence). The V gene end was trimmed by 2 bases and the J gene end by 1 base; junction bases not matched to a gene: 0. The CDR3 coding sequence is TGCAGTGCTAGACAGGGGGCCCAAGAGACCCAGTACTTC. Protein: CSARQGAQETQYF.

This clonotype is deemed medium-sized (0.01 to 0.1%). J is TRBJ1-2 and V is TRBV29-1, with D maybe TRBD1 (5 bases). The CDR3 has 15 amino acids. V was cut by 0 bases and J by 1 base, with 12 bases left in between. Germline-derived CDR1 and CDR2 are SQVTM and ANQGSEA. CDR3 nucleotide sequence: TGCAGCGTTGAAGATGCCAGGGAATATAACTATGGCTACACCTTC. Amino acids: CSVEDAREYNYGYTF. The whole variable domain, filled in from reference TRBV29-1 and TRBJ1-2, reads SAVISQKPSRDICQRGTSLTIQCQVDSQVTMMFWYRQQPGQSLTLIATANQGSEATYESGFVIDKFPISRPNLTFSTLTVSNMSPEDSSIYLCSVEDAREYNYGYTFGSGTRLTVV.

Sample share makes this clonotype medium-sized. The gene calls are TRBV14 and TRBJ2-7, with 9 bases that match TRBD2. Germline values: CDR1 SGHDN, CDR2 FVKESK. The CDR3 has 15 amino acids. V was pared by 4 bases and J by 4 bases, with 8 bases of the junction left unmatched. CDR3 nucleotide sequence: TGTGCCAGCAGCCCGGGGATAGCGGGGGAGTACGAGCAGTACTTC. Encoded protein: CASSPGIAGEYEQYF.

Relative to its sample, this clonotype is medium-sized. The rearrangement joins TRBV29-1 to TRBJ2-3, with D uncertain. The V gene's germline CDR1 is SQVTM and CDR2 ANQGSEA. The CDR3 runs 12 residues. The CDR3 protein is CSSIGNTDTQYF. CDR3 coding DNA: TGCAGTTCAATTGGAAACACCGATACGCAGTATTTT.

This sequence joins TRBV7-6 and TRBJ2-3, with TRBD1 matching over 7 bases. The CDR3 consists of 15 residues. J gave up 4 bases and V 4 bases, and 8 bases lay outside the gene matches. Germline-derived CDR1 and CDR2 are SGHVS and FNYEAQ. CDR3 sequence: CASSSSPQGSDTQYF. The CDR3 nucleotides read TGTGCCAGCAGCTCGTCGCCACAGGGGTCAGATACGCAGTATTTT. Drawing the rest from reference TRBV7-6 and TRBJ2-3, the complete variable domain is GAGVSQSPRYKVTKRGQDVALRCDPISGHVSLYWYRQALGQGPEFLTYFNYEAQQDKSGLPNDRFSAERPEGSISTLTIQRTEQRDSAMYRCASSSSPQGSDTQYFGPGTRLTVL.

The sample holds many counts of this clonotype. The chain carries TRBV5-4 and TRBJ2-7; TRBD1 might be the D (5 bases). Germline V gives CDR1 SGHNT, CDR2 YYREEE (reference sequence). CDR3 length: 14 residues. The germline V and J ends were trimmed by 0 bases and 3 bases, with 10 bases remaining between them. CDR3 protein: CASSLGRAVYEQYF. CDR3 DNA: TGTGCCAGCAGCTTGGGCAGGGCGGTCTACGAGCAGTACTTC.

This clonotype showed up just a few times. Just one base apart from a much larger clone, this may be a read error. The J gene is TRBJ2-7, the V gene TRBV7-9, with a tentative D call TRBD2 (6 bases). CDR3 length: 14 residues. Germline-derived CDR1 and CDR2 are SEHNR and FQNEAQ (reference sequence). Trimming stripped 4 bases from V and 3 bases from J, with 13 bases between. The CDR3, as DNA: TGTGCCAGCAGCTCAGCGGGTAGGGGCTACGAGCAGTACTTC. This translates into CASSSAGRGYEQYF.

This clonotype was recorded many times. The CDR3, as DNA: TGTGCCAGTAGCCACGGACAGGGGGCTACTGAAGCTTTCTTT. Its protein is CASSHGQGATEAFF. This chain uses TRBV19 with TRBJ1-1; TRBD1 agrees at 11 bases. The CDR3 runs to 14 residues. CDR1 and CDR2 (germline): LNHDA, SQIVND (reference sequence). Unmatched junction bases numbered 5, after V lost 6 bases and J lost 5 bases.

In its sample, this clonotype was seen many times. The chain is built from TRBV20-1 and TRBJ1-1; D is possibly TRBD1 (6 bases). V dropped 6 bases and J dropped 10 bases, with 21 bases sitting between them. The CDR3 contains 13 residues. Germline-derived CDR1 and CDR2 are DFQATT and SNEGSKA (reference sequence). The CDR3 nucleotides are TGCAGTGCCCCTGGGGGCTCCTTCCGGGGAGCTTTCTTT. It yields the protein CSAPGGSFRGAFF.

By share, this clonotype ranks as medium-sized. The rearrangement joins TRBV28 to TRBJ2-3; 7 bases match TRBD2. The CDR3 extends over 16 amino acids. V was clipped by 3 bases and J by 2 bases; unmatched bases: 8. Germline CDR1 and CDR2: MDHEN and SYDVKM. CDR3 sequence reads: CASSFAPRGVTDTQYF. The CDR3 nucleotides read TGTGCCAGCAGTTTTGCCCCCCGGGGGGTCACAGATACGCAGTATTTT.

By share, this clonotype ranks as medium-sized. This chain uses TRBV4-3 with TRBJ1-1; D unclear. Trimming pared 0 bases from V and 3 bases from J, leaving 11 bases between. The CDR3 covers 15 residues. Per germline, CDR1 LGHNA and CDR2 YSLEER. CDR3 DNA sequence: TGCGCCAGCAGCCAAGAACGTCGGCAGTACACTGAAGCTTTCTTT. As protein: CASSQERRQYTEAFF.

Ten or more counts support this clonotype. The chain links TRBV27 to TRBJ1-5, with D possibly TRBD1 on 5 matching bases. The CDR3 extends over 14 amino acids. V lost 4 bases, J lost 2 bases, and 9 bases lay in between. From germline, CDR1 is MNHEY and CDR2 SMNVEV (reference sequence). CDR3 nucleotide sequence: TGTGCCAGCAGTTCAGGGATGGGCAATCAGCCCCAGCATTTT. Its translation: CASSSGMGNQPQHF.

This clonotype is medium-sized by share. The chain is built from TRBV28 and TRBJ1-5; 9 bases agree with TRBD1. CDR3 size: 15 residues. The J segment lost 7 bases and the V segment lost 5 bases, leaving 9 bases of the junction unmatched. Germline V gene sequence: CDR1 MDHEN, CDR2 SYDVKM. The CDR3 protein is CASSIKQGAGQPQHF. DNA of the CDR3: TGTGCCAGCAGTATAAAACAGGGGGCGGGCCAGCCCCAGCATTTT.

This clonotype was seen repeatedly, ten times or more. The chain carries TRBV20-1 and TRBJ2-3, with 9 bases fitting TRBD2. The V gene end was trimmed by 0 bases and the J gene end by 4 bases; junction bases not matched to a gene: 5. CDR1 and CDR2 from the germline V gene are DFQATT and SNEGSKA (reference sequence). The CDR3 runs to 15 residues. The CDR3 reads CSARDVREGADTQYF. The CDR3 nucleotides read TGCAGTGCTAGAGATGTGCGGGAGGGCGCAGATACGCAGTATTTT.

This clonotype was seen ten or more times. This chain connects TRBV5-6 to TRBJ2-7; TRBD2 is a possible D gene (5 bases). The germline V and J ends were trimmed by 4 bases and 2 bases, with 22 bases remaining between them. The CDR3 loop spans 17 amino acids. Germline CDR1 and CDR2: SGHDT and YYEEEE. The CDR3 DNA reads TGTGCCAGCAGCCAGGAACCGGGGAGTGTATTTCCCTACGAGCAGTACTTC. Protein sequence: CASSQEPGSVFPYEQYF.

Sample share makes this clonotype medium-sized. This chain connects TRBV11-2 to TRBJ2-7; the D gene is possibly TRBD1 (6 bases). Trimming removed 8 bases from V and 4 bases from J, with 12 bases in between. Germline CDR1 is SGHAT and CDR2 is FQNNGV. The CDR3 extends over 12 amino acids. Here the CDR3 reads CASGNQGYEQYF. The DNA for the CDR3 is TGTGCCAGCGGAAATCAGGGGTACGAGCAGTACTTC.

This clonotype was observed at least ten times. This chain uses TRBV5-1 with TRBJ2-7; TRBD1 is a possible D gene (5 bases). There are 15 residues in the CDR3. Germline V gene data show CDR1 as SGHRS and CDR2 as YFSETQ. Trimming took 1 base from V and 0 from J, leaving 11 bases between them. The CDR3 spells CASSLLSTGSYEQYF. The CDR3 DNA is TGCGCCAGCAGCTTGTTATCAACAGGCTCCTACGAGCAGTACTTC.

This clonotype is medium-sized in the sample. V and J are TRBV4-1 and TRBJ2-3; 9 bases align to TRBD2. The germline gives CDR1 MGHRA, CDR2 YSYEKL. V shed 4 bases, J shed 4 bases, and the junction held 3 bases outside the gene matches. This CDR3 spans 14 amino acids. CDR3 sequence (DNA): TGCGCCAGCAGCCGCGGGAGGGGAGCAGATACGCAGTATTTT. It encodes CASSRGRGADTQYF.

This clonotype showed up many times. The CDR3 spells CAWSLLAGGPDTQYF. The CDR3 region has the DNA TGTGCCTGGAGTCTACTAGCGGGAGGCCCAGATACGCAGTATTTT. The V and J genes are TRBV30 and TRBJ2-3, with TRBD2 matching over 12 bases. The CDR3 runs to 15 residues. From germline, CDR1 is GTSNPN and CDR2 SVGIG (reference sequence). The V gene end was trimmed by 2 bases and the J gene end by 4 bases; junction bases not matched to a gene: 4.

The CDR3, as DNA: TGTGTTAGCAGTCCCGATAGCGGGGCCCTCACAGATACGCAGTATTTT. Translation: CVSSPDSGALTDTQYF. The rearrangement joins TRBV28 to TRBJ2-3, with 8 bases matching TRBD2. Germline lookup yields CDR1 MDHEN and CDR2 SYDVKM. The CDR3 contains 16 residues. The complete variable domain, with remaining parts taken from reference TRBV28 and TRBJ2-3, reads DVKVTQSSRYLVKRTGEKVFLECVQDMDHENMFWYRQDPGLGLRLIYFSYDVKMKEKGDIPEGYSVSREKKERFSLILESASTNQTSMYLCVSSPDSGALTDTQYFGPGTRLTVL.